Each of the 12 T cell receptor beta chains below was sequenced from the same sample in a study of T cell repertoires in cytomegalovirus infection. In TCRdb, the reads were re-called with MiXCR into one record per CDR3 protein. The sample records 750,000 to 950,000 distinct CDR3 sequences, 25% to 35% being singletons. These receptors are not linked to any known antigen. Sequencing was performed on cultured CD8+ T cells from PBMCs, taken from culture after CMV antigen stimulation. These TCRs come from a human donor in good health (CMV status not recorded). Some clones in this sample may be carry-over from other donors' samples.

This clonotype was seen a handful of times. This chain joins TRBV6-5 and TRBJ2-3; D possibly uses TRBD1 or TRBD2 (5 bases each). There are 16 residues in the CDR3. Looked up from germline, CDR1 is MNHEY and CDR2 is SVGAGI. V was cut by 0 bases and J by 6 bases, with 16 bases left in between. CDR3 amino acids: CASSYSTNGATDTQYF. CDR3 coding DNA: TGTGCCAGCAGTTACTCGACAAACGGGGCTACGGATACGCAGTATTTT.

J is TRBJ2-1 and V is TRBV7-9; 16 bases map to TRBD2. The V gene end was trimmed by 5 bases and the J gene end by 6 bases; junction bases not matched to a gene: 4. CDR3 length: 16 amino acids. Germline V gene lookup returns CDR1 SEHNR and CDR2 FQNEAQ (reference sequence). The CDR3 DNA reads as TGTGCCAGCAGCCCCGGGACTAGCGGGAGGGCCAATGAGCAGTTCTTC. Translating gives CASSPGTSGRANEQFF.

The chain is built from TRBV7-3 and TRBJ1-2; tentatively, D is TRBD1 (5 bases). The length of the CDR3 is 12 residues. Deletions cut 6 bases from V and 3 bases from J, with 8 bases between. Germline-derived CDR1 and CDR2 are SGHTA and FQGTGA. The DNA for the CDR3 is TGTGCCAGCAGGGGACGGTACTATGGCTACACCTTC. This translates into CASRGRYYGYTF.

CDR3 sequence: CASSQGRWLFF. The CDR3 bases are TGCGCCAGCAGCCAAGGGAGGTGGCTGTTTTTT. This rearrangement joins TRBV4-1 to TRBJ1-4; no firm D call. The CDR3 runs to 11 residues. V dropped 1 base and J dropped 14 bases, with 8 bases sitting between them. Germline assignment: CDR1 MGHRA and CDR2 YSYEKL.

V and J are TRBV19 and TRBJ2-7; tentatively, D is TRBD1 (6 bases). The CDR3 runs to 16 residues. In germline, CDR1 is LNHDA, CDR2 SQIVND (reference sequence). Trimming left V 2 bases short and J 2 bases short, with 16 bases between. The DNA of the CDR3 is TGTGCCAGTAGTATATCTCTGGGGGCAGGCACCTACGAGCAGTACTTC. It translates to CASSISLGAGTYEQYF. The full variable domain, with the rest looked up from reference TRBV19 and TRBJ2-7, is DGGITQSPKYLFRKEGQNVTLSCEQNLNHDAMYWYRQDPGQGLRLIYYSQIVNDFQKGDIAEGYSVSREKKESFPLTVTSAQKNPTAFYLCASSISLGAGTYEQYFGPGTRLTVT.

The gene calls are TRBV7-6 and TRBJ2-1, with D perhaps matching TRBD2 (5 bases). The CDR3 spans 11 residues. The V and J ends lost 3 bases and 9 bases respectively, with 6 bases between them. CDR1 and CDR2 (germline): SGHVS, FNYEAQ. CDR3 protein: CASSFSAEQFF. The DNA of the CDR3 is TGTGCCAGCAGCTTTAGCGCTGAGCAGTTCTTC.

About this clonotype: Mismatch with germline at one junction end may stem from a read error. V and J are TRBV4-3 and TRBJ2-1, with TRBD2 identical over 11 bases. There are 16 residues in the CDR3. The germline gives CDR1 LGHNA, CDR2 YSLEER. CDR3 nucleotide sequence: TGCACCAGCGGGGCCGTAGCGGGGGGGCCTAACAATGAGCAGTTCTTC. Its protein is CTSGAVAGGPNNEQFF.

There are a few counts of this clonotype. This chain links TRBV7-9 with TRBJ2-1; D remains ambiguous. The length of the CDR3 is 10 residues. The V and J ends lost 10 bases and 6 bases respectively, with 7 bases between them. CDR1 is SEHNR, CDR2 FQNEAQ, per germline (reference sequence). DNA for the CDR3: TGTGCCACCCCTGGCAATGAGCAGTTCTTC. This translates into CATPGNEQFF.

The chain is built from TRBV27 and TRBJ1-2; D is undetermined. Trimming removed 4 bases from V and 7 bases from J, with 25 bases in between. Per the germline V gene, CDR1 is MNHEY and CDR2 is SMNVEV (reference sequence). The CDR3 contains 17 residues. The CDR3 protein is CASSSRRIAARIGGYTF. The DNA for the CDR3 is TGTGCCAGCAGTTCCCGACGTATCGCAGCCCGGATTGGTGGCTACACCTTC.

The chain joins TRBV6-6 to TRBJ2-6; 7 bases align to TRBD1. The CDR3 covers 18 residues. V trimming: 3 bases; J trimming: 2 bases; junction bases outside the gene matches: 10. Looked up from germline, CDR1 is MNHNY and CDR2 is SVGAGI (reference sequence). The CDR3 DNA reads TGTGCCAGCAGTTATCGAGGACAGGTGCCCCCTGGGGCCAACGTCCTGACTTTC. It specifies CASSYRGQVPPGANVLTF.

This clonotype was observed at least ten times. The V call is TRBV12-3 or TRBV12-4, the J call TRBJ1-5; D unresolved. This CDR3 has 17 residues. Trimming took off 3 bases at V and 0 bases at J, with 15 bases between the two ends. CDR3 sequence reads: CASSFGPETRSNQPQHF. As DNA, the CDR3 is TGTGCCAGCAGTTTTGGGCCTGAGACACGTAGCAATCAGCCCCAGCATTTT.

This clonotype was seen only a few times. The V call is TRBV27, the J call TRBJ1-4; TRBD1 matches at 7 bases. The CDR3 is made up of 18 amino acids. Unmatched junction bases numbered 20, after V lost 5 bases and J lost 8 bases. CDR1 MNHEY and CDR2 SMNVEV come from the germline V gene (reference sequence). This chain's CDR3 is CASSPLSDRVGAAEKLFF. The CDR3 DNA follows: TGTGCCAGCAGTCCCCTCTCCGACAGGGTCGGAGCGGCAGAAAAACTGTTTTTT.